This TCR beta chain emerged from a study of technical replicates of blood from a handful of donors. The table came from immunoSEQ multiplex PCR; TCRdb's copy has only in-frame clones and leaves some out. The top ten hold over 0.2% of the sample, which has 85,000 to 100,000 clones, approximately 96% seen once. Germline V lookup: CDR1 LGHNA, CDR2 YNFKEQ. This CDR3 is built from 16 residues. With 4 bases clipped from V and 6 bases from J, the junction kept 10 bases outside the gene matches. The rearrangement links TRBV4-2 to TRBJ2-2; 8 nucleotides agree with TRBD2. The sample comprised T cells isolated from PBMCs. The origin of this receptor is a human donor in good health. CDR3: CASSPTLGRVAGELFF. CDR3 bases: TGTGCCAGCAGCCCCACTCTCGGGAGGGTGGCCGGGGAGCTGTTTTTT.